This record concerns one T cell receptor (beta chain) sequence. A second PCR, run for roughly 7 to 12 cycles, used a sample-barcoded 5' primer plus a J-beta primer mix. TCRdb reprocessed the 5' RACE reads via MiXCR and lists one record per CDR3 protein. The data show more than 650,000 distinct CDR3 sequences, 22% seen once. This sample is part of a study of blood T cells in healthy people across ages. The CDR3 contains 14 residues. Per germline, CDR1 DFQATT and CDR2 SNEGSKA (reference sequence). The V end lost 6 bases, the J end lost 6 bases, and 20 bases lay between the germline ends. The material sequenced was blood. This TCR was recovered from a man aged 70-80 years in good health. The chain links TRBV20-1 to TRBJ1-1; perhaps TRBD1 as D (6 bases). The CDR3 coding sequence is TGCAGTGCGGGGACTCTTTTCGAGGGGGCTGAAGCTTTCTTT. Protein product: CSAGTLFEGAEAFF.